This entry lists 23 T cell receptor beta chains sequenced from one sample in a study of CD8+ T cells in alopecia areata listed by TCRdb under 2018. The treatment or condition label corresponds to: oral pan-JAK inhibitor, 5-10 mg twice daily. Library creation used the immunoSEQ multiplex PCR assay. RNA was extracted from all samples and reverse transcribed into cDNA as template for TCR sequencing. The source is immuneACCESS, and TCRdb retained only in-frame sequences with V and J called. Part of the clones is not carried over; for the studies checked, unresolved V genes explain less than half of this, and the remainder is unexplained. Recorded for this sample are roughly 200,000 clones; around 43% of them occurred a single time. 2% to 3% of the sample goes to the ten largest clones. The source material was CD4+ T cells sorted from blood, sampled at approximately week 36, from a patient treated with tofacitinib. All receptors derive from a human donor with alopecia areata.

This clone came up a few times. CDR3 DNA: TGCAGCGTTAGGGGGAAGGGCCGGGAAGAGACCCAGTACTTC. As protein: CSVRGKGREETQYF. V gene TRBV29-1 combines with J gene TRBJ2-5; maybe TRBD1 (6 bases). Germline loops: CDR1 SQVTM, CDR2 ANQGSEA. This CDR3 is 14 amino acids long. V was pared by 5 bases and J by 3 bases, with 16 bases between.

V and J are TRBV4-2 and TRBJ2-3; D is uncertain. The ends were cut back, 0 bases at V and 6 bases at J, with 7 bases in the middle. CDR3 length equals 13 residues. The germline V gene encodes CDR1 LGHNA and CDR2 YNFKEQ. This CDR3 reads CASSQDKGDTQYF. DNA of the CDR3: TGTGCCAGCAGCCAAGACAAAGGGGATACGCAGTATTTT.

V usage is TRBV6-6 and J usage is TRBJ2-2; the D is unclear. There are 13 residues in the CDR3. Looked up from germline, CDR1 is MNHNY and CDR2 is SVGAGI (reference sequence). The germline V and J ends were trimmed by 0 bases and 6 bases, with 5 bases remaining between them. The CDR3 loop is CASSYSRAGELFF. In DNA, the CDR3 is TGTGCCAGCAGTTACTCGCGAGCCGGGGAGCTGTTTTTT.

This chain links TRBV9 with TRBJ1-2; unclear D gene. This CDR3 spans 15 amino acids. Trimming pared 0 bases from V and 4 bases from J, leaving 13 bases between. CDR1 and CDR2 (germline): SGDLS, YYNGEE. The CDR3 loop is CASSVAAVRSYGYTF. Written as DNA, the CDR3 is TGTGCCAGCAGCGTAGCCGCAGTTCGATCCTATGGCTACACCTTC. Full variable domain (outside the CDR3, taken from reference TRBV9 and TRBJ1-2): DSGVTQTPKHLITATGQRVTLRCSPRSGDLSVYWYQQSLDQGLQFLIQYYNGEERAKGNILERFSAQQFPDLHSELNLSSLELGDSALYFCASSVAAVRSYGYTFGSGTRLTVV.

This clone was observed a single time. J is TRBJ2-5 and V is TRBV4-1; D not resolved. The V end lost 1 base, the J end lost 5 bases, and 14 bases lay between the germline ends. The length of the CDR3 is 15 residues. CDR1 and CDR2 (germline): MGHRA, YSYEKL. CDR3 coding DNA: TGCGCCAGCAGCCAAGTCAGTAACCCCGGGGAGACCCAGTACTTC. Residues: CASSQVSNPGETQYF.

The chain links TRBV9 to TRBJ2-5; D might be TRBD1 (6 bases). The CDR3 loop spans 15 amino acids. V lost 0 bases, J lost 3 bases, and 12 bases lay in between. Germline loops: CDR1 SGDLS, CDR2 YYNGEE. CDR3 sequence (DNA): TGTGCCAGCAGCGTAGCTGGGACACCGAAAGAGACCCAGTACTTC. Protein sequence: CASSVAGTPKETQYF.

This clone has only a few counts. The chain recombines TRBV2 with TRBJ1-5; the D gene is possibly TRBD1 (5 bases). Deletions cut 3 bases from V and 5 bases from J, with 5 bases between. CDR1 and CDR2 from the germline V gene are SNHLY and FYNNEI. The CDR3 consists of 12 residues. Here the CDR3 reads CASSDRDQPQHF. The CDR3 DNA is TGTGCCAGCAGTGACAGGGATCAGCCCCAGCATTTT.

This CDR3 is CASSRRTGTGETQYF. CDR3 coding DNA: TGCGCCAGCAGCCGGCGTACAGGGACGGGCGAGACCCAGTACTTC. The J gene is TRBJ2-5, the V gene TRBV5-1; TRBD1 might be the D (6 bases). Between the trimmed V and J ends, which lost 4 bases and 5 bases, there was a span of 18 bases. Germline loops: CDR1 SGHRS, CDR2 YFSETQ. This CDR3 region has 15 residues.

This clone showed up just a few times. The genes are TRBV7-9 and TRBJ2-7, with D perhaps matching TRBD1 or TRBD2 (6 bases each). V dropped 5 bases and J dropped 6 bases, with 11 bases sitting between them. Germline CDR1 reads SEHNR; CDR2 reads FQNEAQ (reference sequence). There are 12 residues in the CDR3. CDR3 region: CASSPKGGEQYF. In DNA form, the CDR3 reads TGTGCCAGCAGCCCAAAGGGGGGCGAGCAGTACTTC.

CDR3 bases: TGTGCCAGCAGCCAAGATCTTTACTACGAGCAGTACTTC. Amino acids: CASSQDLYYEQYF. The rearrangement links TRBV4-2 to TRBJ2-7; D unclear. The CDR3 has 13 residues. Trimming shortened V by 0 bases and J by 3 bases, and 6 bases separated the two germline ends. CDR1 and CDR2 from the germline V gene are LGHNA and YNFKEQ.

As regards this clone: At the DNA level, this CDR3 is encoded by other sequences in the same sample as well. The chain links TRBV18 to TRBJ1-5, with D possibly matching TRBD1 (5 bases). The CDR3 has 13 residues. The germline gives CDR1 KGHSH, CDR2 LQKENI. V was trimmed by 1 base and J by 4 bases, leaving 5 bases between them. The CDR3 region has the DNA TGTGCCAGCTCACCACAGGGGAATCAGCCCCAGCATTTT. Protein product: CASSPQGNQPQHF.

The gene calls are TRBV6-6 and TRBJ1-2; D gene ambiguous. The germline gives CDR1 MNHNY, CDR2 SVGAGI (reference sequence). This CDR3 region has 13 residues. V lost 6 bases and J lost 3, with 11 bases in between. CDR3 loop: CASSLSGDYGYTF. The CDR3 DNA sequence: TGTGCCAGCAGCCTATCTGGGGACTATGGCTACACCTTC.

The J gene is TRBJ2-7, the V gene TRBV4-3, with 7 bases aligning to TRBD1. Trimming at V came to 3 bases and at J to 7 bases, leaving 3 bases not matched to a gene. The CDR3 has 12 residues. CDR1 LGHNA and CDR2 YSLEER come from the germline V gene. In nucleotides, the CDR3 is TGCGCCAGCAGCCAGGAACAGGGGGAGCAGTACTTC. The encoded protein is CASSQEQGEQYF.

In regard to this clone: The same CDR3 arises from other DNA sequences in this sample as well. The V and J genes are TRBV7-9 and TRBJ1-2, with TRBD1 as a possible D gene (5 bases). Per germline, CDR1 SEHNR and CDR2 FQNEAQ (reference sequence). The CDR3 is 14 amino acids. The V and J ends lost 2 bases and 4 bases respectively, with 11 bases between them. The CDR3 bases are TGTGCCAGCAGCTTATCGACCGGGGGCTATGGCTACACCTTC. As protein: CASSLSTGGYGYTF.

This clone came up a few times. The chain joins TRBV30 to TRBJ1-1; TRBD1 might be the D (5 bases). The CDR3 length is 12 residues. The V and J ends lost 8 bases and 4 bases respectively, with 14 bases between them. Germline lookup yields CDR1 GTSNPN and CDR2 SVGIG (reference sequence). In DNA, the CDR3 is TGTGCCGAGCGGGGGGAGGCCACTGAAGCTTTCTTT. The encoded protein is CAERGEATEAFF.

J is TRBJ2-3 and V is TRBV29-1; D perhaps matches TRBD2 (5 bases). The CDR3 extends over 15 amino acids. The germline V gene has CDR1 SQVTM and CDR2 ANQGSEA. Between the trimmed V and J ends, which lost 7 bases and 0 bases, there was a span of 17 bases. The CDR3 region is CSAQEAGTSTDTQYF. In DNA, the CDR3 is TGCAGCGCTCAGGAGGCTGGAACTAGCACAGATACGCAGTATTTT.

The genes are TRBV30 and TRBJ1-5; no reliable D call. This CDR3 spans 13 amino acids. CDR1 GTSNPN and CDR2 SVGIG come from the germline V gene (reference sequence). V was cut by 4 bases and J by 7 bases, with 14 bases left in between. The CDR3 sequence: CAWTSTRGQPQHF. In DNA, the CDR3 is TGTGCCTGGACTTCCACTCGAGGGCAGCCCCAGCATTTT.

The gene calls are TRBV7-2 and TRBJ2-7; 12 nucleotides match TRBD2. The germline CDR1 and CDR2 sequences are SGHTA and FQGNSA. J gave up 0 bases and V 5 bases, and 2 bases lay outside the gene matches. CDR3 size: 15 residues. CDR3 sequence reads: CASSQTSGSSYEQYF. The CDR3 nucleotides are TGTGCCAGCAGCCAGACTAGCGGGAGCTCCTACGAGCAGTACTTC.

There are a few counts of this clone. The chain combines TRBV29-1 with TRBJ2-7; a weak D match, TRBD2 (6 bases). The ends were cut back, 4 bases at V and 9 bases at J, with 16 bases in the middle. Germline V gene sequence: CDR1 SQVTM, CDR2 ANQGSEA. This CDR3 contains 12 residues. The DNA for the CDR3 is TGCAGCGTTGCAGTAGCGGAAACGCTGCAGTACTTC. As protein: CSVAVAETLQYF.

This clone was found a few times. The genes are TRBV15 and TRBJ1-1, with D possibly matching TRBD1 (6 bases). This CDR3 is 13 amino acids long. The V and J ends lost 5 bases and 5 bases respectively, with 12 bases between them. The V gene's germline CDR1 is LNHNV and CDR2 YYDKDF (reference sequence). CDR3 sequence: CATSEQGGTEAFF. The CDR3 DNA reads TGTGCCACCAGCGAACAGGGTGGAACTGAAGCTTTCTTT.

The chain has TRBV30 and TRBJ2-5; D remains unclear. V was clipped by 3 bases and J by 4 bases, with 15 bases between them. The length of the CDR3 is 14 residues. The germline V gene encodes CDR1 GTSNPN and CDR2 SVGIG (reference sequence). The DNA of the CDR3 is TGTGCCTGGAGAGACAACGAACCAGCAGAGACCCAGTACTTC. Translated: CAWRDNEPAETQYF.

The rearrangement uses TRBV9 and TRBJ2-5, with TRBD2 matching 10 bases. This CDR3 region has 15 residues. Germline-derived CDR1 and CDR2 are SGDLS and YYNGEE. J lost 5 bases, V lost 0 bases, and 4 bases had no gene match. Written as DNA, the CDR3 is TGTGCCAGCAGCGTAGTAGCGGGAGGACGCGAGACCCAGTACTTC. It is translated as CASSVVAGGRETQYF.

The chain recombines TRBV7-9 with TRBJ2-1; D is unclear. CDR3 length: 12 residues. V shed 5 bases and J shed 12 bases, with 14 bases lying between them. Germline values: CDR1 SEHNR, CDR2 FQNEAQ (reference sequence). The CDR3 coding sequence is TGTGCCAGCAGCGCCCGAGAGGAAGGGCAGTTCTTC. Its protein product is CASSAREEGQFF.